The source of this T cell receptor beta chain is a study of OX40 agonist ivuxolimab in advanced cancers. J was trimmed by 5 bases and V by 2 bases; bases with no gene match: 4. CDR1 SGHVS and CDR2 FQNEAQ come from the germline V gene. The CDR3 sequence is 14 residues long. Data came from immunoSEQ multiplex PCR; TCRdb stores just in-frame clones and leaves some out. The sample contains about 19,000 clones, nearly 70% of which appear only once. The chain uses TRBV7-8 and TRBJ1-2, with TRBD1 matching over 8 bases. The TCR originated in an adult with an advanced solid tumor such as melanoma, head and neck, liver or kidney cancer. The source material was CD4+ or CD8+ T cells sorted from blood, sampled in a trial of the OX40 agonist ivuxolimab. The CDR3: CASSLLGTGYGYTF. As DNA, the CDR3 is TGTGCCAGCAGCTTACTCGGGACAGGTTATGGCTACACCTTC.